The 20 T cell receptor beta chains in this list originate from one sample, sequenced in a study of T cell responses to AZD1222 COVID-19 vaccine. The method was immunoSEQ multiplex PCR; TCRdb's version includes in-frame clones alone and lacks a portion of them. In the table there are more than 50,000 clones, around 90% of which are singletons. The sequenced sample was peripheral blood, obtained on day 0 of AZD1222 vaccination. These receptors were taken from an adult in good health.

The chain couples TRBV19 to TRBJ2-1; possibly TRBD2 for D (6 bases). V dropped 2 bases and J dropped 9 bases, with 23 bases sitting between them. The CDR3 has 17 amino acids. The germline CDR1 and CDR2 sequences are LNHDA and SQIVND (reference sequence). The DNA of the CDR3 is TGTGCCAGTAGTATACCCGTGTGGGCGGGGAGATACCCTGAGCAGTTCTTC. Amino acids: CASSIPVWAGRYPEQFF.

The rearrangement joins TRBV10-2 to TRBJ1-6, with D tentatively TRBD1 (6 bases). The germline V and J ends were trimmed by 6 bases and 5 bases, with 11 bases remaining between them. The CDR3 loop spans 14 amino acids. Germline loops: CDR1 WSHSY, CDR2 SAAADI. The CDR3 nucleotides are TGCGCCAGCAGGGACAGTTTTAATAATTCACCCCTCCACTTT. Residues: CASRDSFNNSPLHF.

This clone was seen only once. The V and J genes are TRBV29-1 and TRBJ1-1; tentative D call: TRBD1 (6 bases). The CDR3 is 11 amino acids. CDR1 SQVTM and CDR2 ANQGSEA come from the germline V gene. V lost 4 bases, J lost 7 bases, and 10 bases lay in between. The CDR3 sequence: CSVGSGVEAFF. CDR3 sequence (DNA): TGCAGCGTTGGCTCAGGGGTTGAAGCTTTCTTT.

This chain connects TRBV12-3 or TRBV12-4 to TRBJ1-5; no clear D gene. The CDR3 runs to 12 residues. V was cut by 5 bases and J by 7 bases, with 9 bases left in between. CDR3 nucleotide sequence: TGTGCCAGCAGTCTAATGGTACAGCCCCAGCATTTT. It is translated as CASSLMVQPQHF.

The CDR3 spells CASSPPGSGNTIYF. CDR3 sequence (DNA): TGTGCCAGCAGTCCCCCGGGGTCTGGAAACACCATATATTTT. The chain joins TRBV6-5 to TRBJ1-3; unclear D gene. V gave up 5 bases and J gave up 1 base, with 9 bases separating them. Germline CDR1 and CDR2: MNHEY and SVGAGI. The CDR3 loop spans 14 amino acids.

This chain links TRBV30 with TRBJ2-3; D is uncertain. V lost 0 bases and J 6 bases, leaving 4 bases between the germline ends. Germline V gene lookup returns CDR1 GTSNPN and CDR2 SVGIG (reference sequence). This CDR3 comprises 11 residues. The CDR3 DNA is TGTGCCTGGAGTGTACTGGATACGCAGTATTTT. This translates into CAWSVLDTQYF.

The chain has TRBV5-8 and TRBJ1-4, with D perhaps TRBD1 (6 bases). This CDR3 contains 13 residues. Trimming shortened V by 4 bases and J by 10 bases, and 14 bases separated the two germline ends. In germline, CDR1 is SGHTS, CDR2 YDEGEE. CDR3 in amino acids: CASSHPGAGKLFF. The CDR3 bases are TGTGCCAGCAGCCACCCAGGGGCAGGAAAACTGTTTTTT.

This clone was found a few times. The CDR3 region is CASSMGGGDGELFF. CDR3 sequence (DNA): TGTGCCAGTAGTATGGGGGGAGGAGACGGGGAGCTGTTTTTT. V is TRBV19 and J is TRBJ2-2, with D possibly being TRBD2 (6 bases). Looked up from germline, CDR1 is LNHDA and CDR2 is SQIVND (reference sequence). V shed 3 bases and J shed 7 bases, with 12 bases lying between them. The CDR3 spans 14 residues.

DNA for the CDR3: TGTGCCAGCAGCCTACAGGGGAATGAGCAGTTCTTC. Amino acid sequence: CASSLQGNEQFF. The chain has TRBV11-2 and TRBJ2-1; TRBD1 matches at 7 bases. The CDR3 consists of 12 residues. CDR1 and CDR2 (germline): SGHAT, FQNNGV. V shed 5 bases, J shed 7 bases, and the junction held 2 bases outside the gene matches.

V is TRBV19 and J is TRBJ1-1; 8 nucleotides line up with TRBD1. Germline values: CDR1 LNHDA, CDR2 SQIVND (reference sequence). J lost 4 bases, V lost 5 bases, and 6 bases had no gene match. The CDR3 length is 14 residues. This CDR3 reads CASSLDRVGTEAFF. The CDR3 DNA reads as TGTGCCAGTAGTTTGGACAGGGTAGGCACTGAAGCTTTCTTT.

In its sample, this clone was seen a few times. The chain employs TRBV27 and TRBJ2-1; 9 bases match TRBD2. J lost 9 bases, V lost 4 bases, and 7 bases had no gene match. From germline, CDR1 is MNHEY and CDR2 SMNVEV (reference sequence). The CDR3 is 14 residues long. This CDR3 reads CASSSQAGGGEQFF. As DNA, the CDR3 is TGTGCCAGCAGTTCCCAAGCGGGGGGTGGTGAGCAGTTCTTC.

In the case of this clone: Other DNA sequences in the same sample also yield this CDR3. V and J are TRBV5-1 and TRBJ1-4, with 7 bases lining up with TRBD1. Trimming took 0 bases from V and 5 from J; bases not matched to a gene: 1. Germline-derived CDR1 and CDR2 are SGHRS and YFSETQ. The length of the CDR3 is 14 residues. Here the CDR3 DNA reads TGCGCCAGCAGCTTGGGACAGGGCAATGAAAAACTGTTTTTT. It is translated as CASSLGQGNEKLFF.

The V call is TRBV5-6, the J call TRBJ2-7; no clear D gene. V lost 1 base and J 2 bases, leaving 13 bases between the germline ends. Per the germline V gene, CDR1 is SGHDT and CDR2 is YYEEEE. This CDR3 region has 15 residues. CDR3 loop: CASSLLGKGTYEQYF. The CDR3, as DNA: TGTGCCAGCAGCTTGCTAGGGAAAGGAACCTACGAGCAGTACTTC.

The chain links TRBV6-5 to TRBJ2-7, with TRBD1 identical over 11 bases. The V gene end was trimmed by 5 bases and the J gene end by 3 bases; junction bases not matched to a gene: 6. The CDR3 loop spans 15 amino acids. Germline values: CDR1 MNHEY, CDR2 SVGAGI. DNA of the CDR3: TGTGCCAGCAGTACTGGACAGGGGGCGCTCTACGAGCAGTACTTC. This encodes CASSTGQGALYEQYF.

The rearrangement joins TRBV20-1 to TRBJ1-1; tentatively, D is TRBD1 (6 bases). The V end was cut by 5 bases, the J end by 6 bases, with 10 bases between. Germline-derived CDR1 and CDR2 are DFQATT and SNEGSKA (reference sequence). This CDR3 region has 11 residues. The CDR3 reads CSAVQGPEAFF. The CDR3 DNA is TGCAGTGCTGTACAGGGTCCTGAAGCTTTCTTT.

CDR3 coding DNA: TGCGCCAGCAGACGTTTGGGGCAGGGCTACTATGGCTACACCTTC. This gives the protein CASRRLGQGYYGYTF. This rearrangement joins TRBV5-1 to TRBJ1-2; maybe TRBD1 (5 bases). There are 15 residues in the CDR3. Trimming cost V 5 bases and J 3 bases, with 17 bases left between them. CDR1 is SGHRS and CDR2 is YFSETQ in the germline V gene.

The rearrangement joins TRBV11-2 to TRBJ2-1, with D possibly TRBD2 on 7 matching bases. In germline, CDR1 is SGHAT, CDR2 FQNNGV. The CDR3 length is 15 residues. The V and J ends lost 4 bases and 12 bases respectively, with 22 bases between them. CDR3 loop: CASSSWGGTNRGQFF. Here the CDR3 DNA reads TGTGCCAGCAGCTCATGGGGAGGGACAAATCGGGGGCAGTTCTTC.

This clone has a single count. The chain joins TRBV5-1 to TRBJ1-2; perhaps TRBD1 as D (5 bases). In germline, CDR1 is SGHRS, CDR2 YFSETQ. Trimming removed 0 bases at V and 2 bases at J, with 8 bases between. The CDR3 is 14 amino acids. The DNA of the CDR3 is TGCGCCAGCAGCTTGGATGGGGGAAACTATGGCTACACCTTC. As protein: CASSLDGGNYGYTF.

The V gene is TRBV3-1 (or the pseudogene TRBV3-2), the J gene TRBJ1-2; TRBD1 agrees at 8 bases. Unmatched junction bases numbered 12, after V lost 4 bases and J lost 5 bases. Germline V lookup: CDR1 LGHDT, CDR2 YNNKEL (reference sequence). The CDR3 spans 16 residues. This CDR3 is CASSPRTGLGLYGYTF. CDR3 bases: TGTGCCAGCAGCCCACGGACAGGGTTGGGATTATATGGCTACACCTTC.

The V call is TRBV18, the J call TRBJ1-5, with D possibly being TRBD1 (5 bases). V was clipped by 2 bases and J by 3 bases, with 11 bases between them. Per germline, CDR1 KGHSH and CDR2 LQKENI. This CDR3 is built from 15 residues. The CDR3 coding sequence is TGTGCCAGCTCACCAGGATTAGGGGCCAATCAGCCCCAGCATTTT. Its protein product is CASSPGLGANQPQHF.